This T cell receptor (beta chain) was obtained from a study of control samples from healthy donors and cancer patients. V was cut by 3 bases and J by 6 bases, with 18 bases left in between. This CDR3 has 15 amino acids. Germline CDR1 and CDR2: MNHEY and SVGEGT. Assay: immunoSEQ multiplex PCR; the TCRdb copy retains only in-frame clones and omits some. The table shows about 140,000 clones, with around 90% occurring only once. The sequenced sample consisted of blood. This chain joins TRBV6-2 or TRBV6-3 and TRBJ2-7, with a possible D match to TRBD2 (6 bases). This receptor was obtained from a man aged 25-45 years in good health. The CDR3 here is CASSYMGGRSSEQYF. The CDR3 region has the DNA TGTGCCAGCAGTTATATGGGGGGAAGGAGTAGCGAGCAGTACTTC.